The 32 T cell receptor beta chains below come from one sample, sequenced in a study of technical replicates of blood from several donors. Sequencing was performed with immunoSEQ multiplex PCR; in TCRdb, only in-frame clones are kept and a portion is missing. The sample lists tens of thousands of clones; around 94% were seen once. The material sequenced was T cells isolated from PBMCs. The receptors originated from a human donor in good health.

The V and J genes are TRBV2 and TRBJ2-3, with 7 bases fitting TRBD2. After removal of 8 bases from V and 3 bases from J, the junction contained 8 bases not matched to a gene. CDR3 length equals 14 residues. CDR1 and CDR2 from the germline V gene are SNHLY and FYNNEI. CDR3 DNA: TGTGCCAGCGCTCGCGGGGGAGCTACAGATACGCAGTATTTT. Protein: CASARGGATDTQYF. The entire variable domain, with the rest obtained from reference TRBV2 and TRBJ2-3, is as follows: EPEVTQTPSHQVTQMGQEVILRCVPISNHLYFYWYRQILGQKVEFLVSFYNNEISEKSEIFDDQFSVERPDGSNFTLKIRSTKLEDSAMYFCASARGGATDTQYFGPGTRLTVL.

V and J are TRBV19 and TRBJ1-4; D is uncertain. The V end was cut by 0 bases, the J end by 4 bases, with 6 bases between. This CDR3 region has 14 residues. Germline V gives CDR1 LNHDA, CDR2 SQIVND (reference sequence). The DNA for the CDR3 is TGTGCCAGTAGTATAGAGCGGAGTAATGAAAAACTGTTTTTT. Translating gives CASSIERSNEKLFF.

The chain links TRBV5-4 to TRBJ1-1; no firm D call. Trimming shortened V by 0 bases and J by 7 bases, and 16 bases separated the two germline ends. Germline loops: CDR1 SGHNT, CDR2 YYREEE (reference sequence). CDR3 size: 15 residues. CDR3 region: CASSLGGVAKREAFF. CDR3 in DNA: TGTGCCAGCAGCTTGGGAGGTGTCGCGAAGCGTGAAGCTTTCTTT.

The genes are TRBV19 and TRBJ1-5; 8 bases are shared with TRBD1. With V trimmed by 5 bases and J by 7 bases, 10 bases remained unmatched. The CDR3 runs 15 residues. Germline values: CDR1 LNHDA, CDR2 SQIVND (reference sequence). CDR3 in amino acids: CASSSQIQGGQPQHF. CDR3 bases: TGTGCCAGTAGTTCCCAAATACAGGGGGGGCAGCCCCAGCATTTT.

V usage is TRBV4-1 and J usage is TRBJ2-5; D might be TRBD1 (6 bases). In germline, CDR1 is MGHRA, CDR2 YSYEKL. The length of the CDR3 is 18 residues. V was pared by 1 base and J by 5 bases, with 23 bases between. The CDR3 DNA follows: TGCGCCAGCAGCCAAGCCCAGGCTACAGGGTATTTCAGTGAGACCCAGTACTTC. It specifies CASSQAQATGYFSETQYF.

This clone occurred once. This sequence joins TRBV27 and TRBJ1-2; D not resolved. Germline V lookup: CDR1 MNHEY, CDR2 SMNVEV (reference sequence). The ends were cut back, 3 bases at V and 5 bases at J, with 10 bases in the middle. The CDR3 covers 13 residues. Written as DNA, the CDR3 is TGTGCCAGCAGTTTGGTTCGGGATTATGGCTACACCTTC. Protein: CASSLVRDYGYTF.

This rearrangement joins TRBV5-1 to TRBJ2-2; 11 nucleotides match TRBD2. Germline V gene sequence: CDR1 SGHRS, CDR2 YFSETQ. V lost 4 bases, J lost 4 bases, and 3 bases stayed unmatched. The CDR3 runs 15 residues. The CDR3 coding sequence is TGCGCCAGCAGCCACGGGACTAGCGGCACCGGGGAGCTGTTTTTT. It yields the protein CASSHGTSGTGELFF.

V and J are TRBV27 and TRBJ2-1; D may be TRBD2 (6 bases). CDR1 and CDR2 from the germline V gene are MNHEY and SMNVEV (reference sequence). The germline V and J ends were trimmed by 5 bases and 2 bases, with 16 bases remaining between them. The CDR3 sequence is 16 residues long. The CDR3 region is CASSLRRRLAYNEQFF. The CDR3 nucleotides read TGTGCCAGCAGTCTCCGCCGGAGACTAGCCTACAATGAGCAGTTCTTC.

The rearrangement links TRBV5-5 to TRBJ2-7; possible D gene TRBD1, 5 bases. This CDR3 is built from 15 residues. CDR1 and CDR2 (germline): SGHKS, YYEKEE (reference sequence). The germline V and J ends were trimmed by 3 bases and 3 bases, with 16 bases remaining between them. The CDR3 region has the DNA TGTGCCAGCAGCTCCCCGCCCACAGGAGACTACGAGCAGTACTTC. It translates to CASSSPPTGDYEQYF.

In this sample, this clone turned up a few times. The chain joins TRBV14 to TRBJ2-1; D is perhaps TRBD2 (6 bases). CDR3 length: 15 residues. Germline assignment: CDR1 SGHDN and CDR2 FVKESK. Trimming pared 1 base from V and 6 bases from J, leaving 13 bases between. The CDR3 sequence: CASSQAQWGLNEQFF. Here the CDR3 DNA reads TGTGCCAGCAGCCAAGCACAGTGGGGACTCAATGAGCAGTTCTTC.

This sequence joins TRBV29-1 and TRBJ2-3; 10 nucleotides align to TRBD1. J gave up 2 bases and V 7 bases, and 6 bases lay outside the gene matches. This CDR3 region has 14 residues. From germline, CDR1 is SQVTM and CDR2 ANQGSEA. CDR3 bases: TGCAGCGGGGGGGACAGGGGCTCCACAGATACGCAGTATTTT. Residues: CSGGDRGSTDTQYF.

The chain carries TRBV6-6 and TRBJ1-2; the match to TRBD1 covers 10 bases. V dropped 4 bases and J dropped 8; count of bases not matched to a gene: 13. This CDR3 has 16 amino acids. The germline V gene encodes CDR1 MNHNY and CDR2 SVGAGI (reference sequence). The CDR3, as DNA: TGTGCCAGCAGTTCTCAACGTCCGGGACAGGGGTACGGCTACACCTTC. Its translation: CASSSQRPGQGYGYTF.

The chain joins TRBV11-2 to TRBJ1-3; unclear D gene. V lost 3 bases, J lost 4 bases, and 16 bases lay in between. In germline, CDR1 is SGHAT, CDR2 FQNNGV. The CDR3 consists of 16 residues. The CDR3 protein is CASSLTQSLSGNTIYF. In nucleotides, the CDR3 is TGTGCCAGCAGCTTGACTCAGAGCCTTTCGGGAAACACCATATATTTT.

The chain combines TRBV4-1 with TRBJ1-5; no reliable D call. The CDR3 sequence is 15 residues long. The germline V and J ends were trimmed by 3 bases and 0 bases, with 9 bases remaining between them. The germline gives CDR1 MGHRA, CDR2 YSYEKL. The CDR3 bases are TGCGCCAGCAGCCAGGTACAAAATAGCAATCAGCCCCAGCATTTT. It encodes CASSQVQNSNQPQHF.

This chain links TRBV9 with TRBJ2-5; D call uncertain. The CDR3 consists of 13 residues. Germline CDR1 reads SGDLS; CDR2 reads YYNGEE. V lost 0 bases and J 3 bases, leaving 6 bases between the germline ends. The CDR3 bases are TGTGCCAGCAGCGTAGACCCTAAAGAGACCCAGTACTTC. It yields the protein CASSVDPKETQYF.

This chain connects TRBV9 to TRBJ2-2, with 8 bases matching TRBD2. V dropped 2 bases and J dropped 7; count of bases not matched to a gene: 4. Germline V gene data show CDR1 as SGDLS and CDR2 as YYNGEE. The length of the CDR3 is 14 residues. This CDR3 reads CASSVGGAHGELFF. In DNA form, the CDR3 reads TGTGCCAGCAGCGTCGGGGGGGCGCACGGGGAGCTGTTTTTT.

For the CDR3, the DNA is TGTGCCAGCAGACAGGGTACGCATGAGCAGTTCTTC. Translation: CASRQGTHEQFF. The chain joins TRBV21-1 to TRBJ2-1; the table's D gene call, TRBD1, was not cross checked with the DNA. TRBV21-1 is marked as a pseudogene. CDR3 length equals 12 residues.

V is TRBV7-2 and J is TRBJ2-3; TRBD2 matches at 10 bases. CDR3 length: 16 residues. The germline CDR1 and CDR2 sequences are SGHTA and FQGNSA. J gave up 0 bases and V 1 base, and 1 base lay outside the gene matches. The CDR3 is CASSLGTSGSTDTQYF. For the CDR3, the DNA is TGTGCCAGCAGCTTAGGGACTAGCGGTAGCACAGATACGCAGTATTTT. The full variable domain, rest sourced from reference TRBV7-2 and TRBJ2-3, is GAGVSQSPSNKVTEKGKDVELRCDPISGHTALYWYRQSLGQGLEFLIYFQGNSAPDKSGLPSDRFSAERTGGSVSTLTIQRTQQEDSAVYLCASSLGTSGSTDTQYFGPGTRLTVL.

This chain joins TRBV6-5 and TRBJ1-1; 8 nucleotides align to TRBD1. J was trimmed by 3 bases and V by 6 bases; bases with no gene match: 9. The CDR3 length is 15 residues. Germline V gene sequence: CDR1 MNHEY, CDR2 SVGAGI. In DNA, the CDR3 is TGTGCCAGCAGATCGAACAGGGGGGTGTACACTGAAGCTTTCTTT. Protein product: CASRSNRGVYTEAFF.

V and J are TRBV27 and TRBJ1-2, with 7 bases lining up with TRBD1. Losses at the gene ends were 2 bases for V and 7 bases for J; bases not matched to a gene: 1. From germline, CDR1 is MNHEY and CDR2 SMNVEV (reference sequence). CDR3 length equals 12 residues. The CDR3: CASSLPGGGYTF. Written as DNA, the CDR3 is TGTGCCAGCAGTTTACCAGGGGGTGGCTACACCTTC.

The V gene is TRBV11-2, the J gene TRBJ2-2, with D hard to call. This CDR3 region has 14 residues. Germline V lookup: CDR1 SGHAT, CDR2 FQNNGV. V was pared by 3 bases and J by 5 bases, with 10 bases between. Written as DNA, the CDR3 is TGTGCCAGCAGCTTTCGGTCGAGTACCGGGGAGCTGTTTTTT. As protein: CASSFRSSTGELFF.

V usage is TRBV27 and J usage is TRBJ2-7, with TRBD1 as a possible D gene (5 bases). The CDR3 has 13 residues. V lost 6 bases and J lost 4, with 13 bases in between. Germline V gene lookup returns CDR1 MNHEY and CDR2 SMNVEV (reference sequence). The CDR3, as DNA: TGTGCCAGCAGCTCTAGGGGATTGTACGAGCAGTACTTC. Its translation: CASSSRGLYEQYF.

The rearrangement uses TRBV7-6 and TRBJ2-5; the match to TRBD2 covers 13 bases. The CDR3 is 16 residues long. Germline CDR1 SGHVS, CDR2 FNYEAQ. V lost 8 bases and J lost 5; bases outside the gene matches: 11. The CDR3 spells CASLTSGRAPLETQYF. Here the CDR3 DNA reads TGTGCCAGCCTTACTAGCGGGAGGGCCCCGCTGGAGACCCAGTACTTC.

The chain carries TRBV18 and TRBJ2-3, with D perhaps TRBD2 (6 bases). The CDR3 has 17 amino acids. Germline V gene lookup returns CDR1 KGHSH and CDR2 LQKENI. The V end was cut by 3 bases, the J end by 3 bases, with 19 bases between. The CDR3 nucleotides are TGTGCCAGCTCACCTCTCTCAGCTAGCGTCGGAACAGATACGCAGTATTTT. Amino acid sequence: CASSPLSASVGTDTQYF.

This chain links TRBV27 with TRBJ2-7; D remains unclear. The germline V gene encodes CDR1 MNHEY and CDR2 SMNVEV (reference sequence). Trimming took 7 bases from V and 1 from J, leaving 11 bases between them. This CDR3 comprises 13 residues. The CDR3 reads CASKSSQSYEQYF. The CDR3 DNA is TGTGCCAGCAAGAGTTCTCAATCCTACGAGCAGTACTTC.

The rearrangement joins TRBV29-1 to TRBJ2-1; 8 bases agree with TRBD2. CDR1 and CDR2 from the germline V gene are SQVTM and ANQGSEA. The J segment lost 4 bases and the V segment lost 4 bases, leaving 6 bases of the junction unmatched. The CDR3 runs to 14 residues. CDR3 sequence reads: CSVVPGGPYNEQFF. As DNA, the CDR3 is TGCAGCGTTGTACCGGGGGGGCCGTACAATGAGCAGTTCTTC.

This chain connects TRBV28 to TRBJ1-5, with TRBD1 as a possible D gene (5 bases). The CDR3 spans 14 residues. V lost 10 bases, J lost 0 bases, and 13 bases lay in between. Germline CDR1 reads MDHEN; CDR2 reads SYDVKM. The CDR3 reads CAIKDSYSNQPQHF. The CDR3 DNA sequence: TGTGCCATCAAAGACAGTTATAGCAATCAGCCCCAGCATTTT.

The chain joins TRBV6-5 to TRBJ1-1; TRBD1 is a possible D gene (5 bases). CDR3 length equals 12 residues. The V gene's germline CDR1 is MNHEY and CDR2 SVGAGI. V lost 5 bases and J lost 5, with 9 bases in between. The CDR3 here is CASSRGRTEAFF. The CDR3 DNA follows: TGTGCCAGCAGTAGGGGTAGAACTGAAGCTTTCTTT.

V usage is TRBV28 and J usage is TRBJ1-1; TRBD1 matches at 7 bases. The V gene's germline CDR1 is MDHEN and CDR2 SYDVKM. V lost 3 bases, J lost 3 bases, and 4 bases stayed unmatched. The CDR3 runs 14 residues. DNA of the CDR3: TGTGCCAGCAGTTTCTCGAGGGGGCACACTGAAGCTTTCTTT. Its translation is CASSFSRGHTEAFF.

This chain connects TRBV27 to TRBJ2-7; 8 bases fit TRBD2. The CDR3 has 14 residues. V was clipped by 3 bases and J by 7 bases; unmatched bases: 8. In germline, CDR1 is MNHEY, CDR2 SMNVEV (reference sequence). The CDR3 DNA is TGTGCCAGCAGTTTGGGACTAGGGCTCGCGGAGCAGTACTTC. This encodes CASSLGLGLAEQYF.

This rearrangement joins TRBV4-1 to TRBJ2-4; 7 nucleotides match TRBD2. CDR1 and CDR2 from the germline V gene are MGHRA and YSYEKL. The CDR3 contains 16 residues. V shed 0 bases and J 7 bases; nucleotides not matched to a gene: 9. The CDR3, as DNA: TGCGCCAGCAGCCAAGACCCTCCGGGAGGCAGGAACATTCAGTACTTC. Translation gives CASSQDPPGGRNIQYF.

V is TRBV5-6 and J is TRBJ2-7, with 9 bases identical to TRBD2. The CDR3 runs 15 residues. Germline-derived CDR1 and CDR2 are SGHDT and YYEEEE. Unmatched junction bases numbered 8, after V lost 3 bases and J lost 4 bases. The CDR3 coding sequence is TGTGCCAGCAGCTCGGGACTAGCAGCGGGGTACGAGCAGTACTTC. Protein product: CASSSGLAAGYEQYF.